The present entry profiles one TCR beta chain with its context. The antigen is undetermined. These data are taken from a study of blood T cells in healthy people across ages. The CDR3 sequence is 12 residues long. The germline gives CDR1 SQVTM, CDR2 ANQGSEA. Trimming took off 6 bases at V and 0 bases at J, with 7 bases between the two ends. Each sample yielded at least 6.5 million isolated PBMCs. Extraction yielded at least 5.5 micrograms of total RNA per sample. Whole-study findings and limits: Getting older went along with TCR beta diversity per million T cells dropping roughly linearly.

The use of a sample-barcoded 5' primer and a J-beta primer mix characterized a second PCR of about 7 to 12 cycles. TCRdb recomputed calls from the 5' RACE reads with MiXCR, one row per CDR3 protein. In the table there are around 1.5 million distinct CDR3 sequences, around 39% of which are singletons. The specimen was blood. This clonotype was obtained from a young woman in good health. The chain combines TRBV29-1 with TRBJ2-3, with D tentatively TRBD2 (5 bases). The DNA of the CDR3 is TGCAGCGTCGACTATAGCACAGATACGCAGTATTTT. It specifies CSVDYSTDTQYF.